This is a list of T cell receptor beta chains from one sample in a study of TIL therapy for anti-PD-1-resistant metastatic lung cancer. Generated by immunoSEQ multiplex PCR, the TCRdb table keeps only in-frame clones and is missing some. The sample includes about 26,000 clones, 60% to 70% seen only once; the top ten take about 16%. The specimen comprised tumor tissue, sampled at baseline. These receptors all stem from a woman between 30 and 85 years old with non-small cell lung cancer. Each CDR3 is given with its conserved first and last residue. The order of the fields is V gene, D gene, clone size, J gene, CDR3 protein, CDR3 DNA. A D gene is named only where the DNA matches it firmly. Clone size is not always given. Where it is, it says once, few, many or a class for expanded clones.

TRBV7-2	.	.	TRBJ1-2	CASSIYQSYGYTF	TGTGCCAGCAGCATATATCAGAGCTATGGCTACACCTTC
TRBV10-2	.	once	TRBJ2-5	CASSESYEGIQYF	TGCGCCAGCAGTGAGTCGTATGAGGGGATCCAGTACTTC
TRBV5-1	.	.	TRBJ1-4	CASSLSGNEKLFF	TGCGCCAGCAGCTTGTCCGGTAATGAAAAACTGTTTTTT
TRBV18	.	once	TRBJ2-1	CASSPTNEQFF	TGTGCCAGCTCACCAACCAATGAGCAGTTCTTC
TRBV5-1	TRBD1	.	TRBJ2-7	CASSFDREHYEQYF	TGCGCCAGCAGCTTTGACAGGGAGCACTACGAGCAGTACTTC
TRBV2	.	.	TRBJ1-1	CASIQGDEAFF	TGTGCCAGCATACAGGGTGATGAAGCTTTCTTT
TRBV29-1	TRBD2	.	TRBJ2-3	CSVELFTAGVSDTQYF	TGCAGCGTTGAGTTATTTACGGCGGGAGTATCAGATACGCAGTATTTT
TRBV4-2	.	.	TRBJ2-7	CASSQGLLYEQYF	TGTGCCAGCAGCCAAGGGCTGCTCTACGAGCAGTACTTC
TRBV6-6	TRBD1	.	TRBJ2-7	CASIPSRDRGNEQYF	TGTGCCAGCATTCCATCCCGGGACAGGGGGAACGAGCAGTACTTC
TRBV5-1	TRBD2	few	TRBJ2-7	CASSLVGGGSYEQYF	TGCGCCAGCAGCTTGGTAGGAGGCGGGAGCTACGAGCAGTACTTC
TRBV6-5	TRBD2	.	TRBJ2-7	CASSYSTREGEQYF	TGTGCCAGCAGTTACTCGACGAGGGAGGGGGAGCAGTACTTC
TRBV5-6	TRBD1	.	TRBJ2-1	CASSSLGQGNEQFF	TGTGCCAGCAGCAGCCTGGGACAGGGGAATGAGCAGTTCTTC
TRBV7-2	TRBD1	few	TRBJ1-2	CASSRDRVGYGYTF	TGTGCCAGCAGCCGAGACAGGGTCGGCTATGGCTACACCTTC
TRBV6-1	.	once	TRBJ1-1	CASSFVRDGAFF	TGTGCCAGCAGCTTCGTCCGGGACGGGGCTTTCTTT
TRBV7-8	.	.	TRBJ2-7	CASSPGLSSYEQYF	TGTGCCAGCAGCCCGGGACTTAGCTCCTACGAGCAGTACTTC
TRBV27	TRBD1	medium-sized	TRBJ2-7	CASSTPGTGAREQYF	TGTGCCAGCAGCACTCCCGGGACAGGGGCAAGAGAGCAGTACTTC
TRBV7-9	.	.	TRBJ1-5	CASSLQGSNQPQHF	TGTGCCAGCAGCTTACAGGGTAGCAATCAGCCCCAGCATTTT
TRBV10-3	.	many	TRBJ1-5	CATNRMGGGQPQHF	TGTGCCACGAATAGGATGGGGGGTGGGCAGCCCCAGCATTTT
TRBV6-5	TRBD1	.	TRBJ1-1	CASFRTGKAFF	TGTGCCAGCTTTCGGACAGGAAAAGCTTTCTTT
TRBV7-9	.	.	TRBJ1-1	CASSAYRGLLMNTEAFF	TGTGCCAGCAGCGCCTATCGTGGGCTCCTCATGAACACTGAAGCTTTCTTT
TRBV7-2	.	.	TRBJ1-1	CASSLEVTEAFF	TGTGCCAGCAGCTTAGAGGTCACTGAAGCTTTCTTT
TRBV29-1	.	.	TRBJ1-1	CSVIQEFTEAFF	TGCAGCGTTATACAGGAGTTCACTGAAGCTTTCTTT
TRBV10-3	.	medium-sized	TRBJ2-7	CATLDGRYEQYF	TGTGCCACCTTGGACGGGCGATACGAGCAGTACTTC
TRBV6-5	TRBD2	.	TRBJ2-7	CASRREVYYEQYF	TGTGCCAGCAGGCGGGAGGTCTACTACGAGCAGTACTTC
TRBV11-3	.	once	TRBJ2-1	CASSFTGSYNEQFF	TGTGCCAGCAGCTTTACGGGATCCTACAATGAGCAGTTCTTC
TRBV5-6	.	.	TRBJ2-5	CASSLRGGETQYF	TGTGCCAGCAGCTTGCGGGGCGGGGAGACCCAGTACTTC
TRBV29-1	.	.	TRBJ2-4	CSVIPTSRDIQYF	TGCAGCGTTATTCCTACTAGTAGGGACATTCAGTACTTC
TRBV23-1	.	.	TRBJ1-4	CASSQFTGRYREKLFF	TGCGCCAGCAGTCAATTTACCGGACGCTATCGGGAAAAACTGTTTTTT
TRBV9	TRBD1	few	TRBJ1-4	CASSPNQGVGEKLFF	TGTGCCAGCAGCCCCAACCAGGGGGTGGGTGAAAAACTGTTTTTT
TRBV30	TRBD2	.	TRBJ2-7	CAWGTSPSYEQYF	TGTGCCTGGGGGACTAGCCCGTCCTACGAGCAGTACTTC
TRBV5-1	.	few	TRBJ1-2	CASSGSETGGYTF	TGCGCCAGCAGCGGATCGGAGACTGGGGGCTACACCTTC
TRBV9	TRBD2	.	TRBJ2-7	CASSLTSAISDEQYF	TGTGCCAGCAGCCTTACTAGCGCTATAAGTGACGAGCAGTACTTC
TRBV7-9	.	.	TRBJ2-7	CASSSLIKDQARHF	TGTGCCAGCAGCTCATTGATAAAGGACCAGGCAAGGCACTTC
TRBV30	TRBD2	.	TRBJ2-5	CAWSVTRLAGGKTQYF	TGTGCCTGGAGTGTAACCCGACTAGCGGGAGGAAAGACCCAGTACTTC
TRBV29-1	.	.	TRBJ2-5	CSVVGEETQYF	TGCAGCGTTGTGGGGGAAGAGACCCAGTACTTC
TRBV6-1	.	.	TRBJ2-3	CASSEMGIRGASTDTQYF	TGTGCCAGCAGTGAAATGGGCATACGGGGGGCCTCCACAGATACGCAGTATTTT
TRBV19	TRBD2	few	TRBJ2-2	CASSPSGRKNTGELFF	TGTGCCAGTAGTCCTAGCGGGAGAAAAAACACCGGGGAGCTGTTTTTT
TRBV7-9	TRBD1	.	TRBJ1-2	CASSMVGGNGYTF	TGTGCCAGCAGCATGGTAGGGGGCAACGGCTACACCTTC
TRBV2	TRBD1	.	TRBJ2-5	CASSPTGQGETQYF	TGTGCCAGCAGCCCTACGGGACAGGGAGAGACCCAGTACTTC
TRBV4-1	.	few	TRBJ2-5	CASSQVMGETQYF	TGCGCCAGCAGCCAAGTAATGGGGGAGACCCAGTACTTC
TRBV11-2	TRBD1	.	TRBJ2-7	CASSYPPGQPYEQYF	TGTGCCAGCAGCTACCCTCCGGGACAGCCCTACGAGCAGTACTTC
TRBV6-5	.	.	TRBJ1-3	CASSSRDRTSGNTIYF	TGTGCCAGCAGTTCCCGAGACAGGACCTCTGGAAACACCATATATTTT
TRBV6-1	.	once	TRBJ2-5	CASQARGRETQYF	TGTGCCAGCCAGGCCCGGGGGAGGGAGACCCAGTACTTC
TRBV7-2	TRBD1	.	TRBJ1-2	CASSLGQGALGSYGYTF	TGTGCCAGCAGTCTGGGGCAGGGGGCATTGGGGAGCTATGGCTACACCTTC
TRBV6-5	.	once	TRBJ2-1	CASSYRGGGVNEQFF	TGTGCCAGCAGTTACAGGGGAGGGGGGGTGAATGAGCAGTTCTTC
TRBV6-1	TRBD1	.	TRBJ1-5	CASSDYDRGNQPQHF	TGTGCCAGCAGTGACTATGACAGGGGCAATCAGCCCCAGCATTTT
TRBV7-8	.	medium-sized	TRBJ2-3	CASSLSHGSTDTQYF	TGTGCCAGCAGCTTAAGTCACGGTTCCACAGATACGCAGTATTTT
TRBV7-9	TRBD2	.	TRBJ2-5	CASSSGRQETQYF	TGTGCCAGCAGCTCCGGGAGGCAAGAGACCCAGTACTTC
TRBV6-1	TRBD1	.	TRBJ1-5	CASSERDRDPQHF	TGTGCCAGCAGTGAAAGGGACAGGGACCCCCAGCATTTT
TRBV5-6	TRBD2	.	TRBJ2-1	CASSSGLTLGEQFF	TGTGCCAGCAGCTCGGGACTAACCTTGGGTGAGCAGTTCTTC
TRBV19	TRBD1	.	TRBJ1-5	CASSIKGAGNQPQHF	TGTGCCAGTAGTATAAAGGGGGCCGGCAATCAGCCCCAGCATTTT
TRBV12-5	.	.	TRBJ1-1	CASGPPGFGVPTAFF	TGTGCTAGTGGTCCCCCGGGGTTCGGGGTCCCGACAGCTTTCTTT
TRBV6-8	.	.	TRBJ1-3	CASLTFLAGNTIYF	TGTGCCAGCTTGACATTCTTGGCTGGAAACACCATATATTTT
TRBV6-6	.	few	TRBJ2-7	CASSLQGLVEQYF	TGTGCCAGCAGCCTTCAGGGGTTGGTAGAGCAGTACTTC
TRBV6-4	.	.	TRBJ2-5	CASSTIRGETQYF	TGTGCCAGCAGCACTATACGGGGGGAGACCCAGTACTTC